Following are 25 T cell receptor beta chains from one sample sequenced in a study of blood T cell repertoires in COVID-19. Some clones are missing from TCRdb's copy, which holds only in-frame ones; the method was immunoSEQ multiplex PCR. The table shows roughly 180,000 clones, with approximately 80% occurring only once. The sequenced sample was peripheral blood. The receptors here all came from a woman in her forties or fifties with active or convalescent COVID-19.

This clone turned up a few times. The junction departs from germline at one end; a sequencing error may be responsible. The gene calls are TRBV7-7 and TRBJ2-5, with 14 bases that match TRBD2. The CDR3 runs 15 residues. Germline V lookup: CDR1 SSHAT, CDR2 FNYEAQ (reference sequence). The CDR3 nucleotides read TGTGCTAGCAGCGGGGGACTAGCGGGGGCAGAGACCCAGTACTTC. This translates into CASSGGLAGAETQYF.

This rearrangement joins TRBV7-2 to TRBJ2-1; TRBD1 matches 10 bases. Trimming took 5 bases from V and 4 from J; bases not matched to a gene: 5. Germline assignment: CDR1 SGHTA and CDR2 FQGNSA. The CDR3 covers 15 residues. The CDR3 reads CASSPGTGAYNEQFF. Written as DNA, the CDR3 is TGTGCCAGCAGCCCCGGGACAGGGGCGTACAATGAGCAGTTCTTC.

The chain joins TRBV9 to TRBJ2-1; 9 bases fit TRBD2. Trimming took 5 bases from V and 12 from J; bases not matched to a gene: 12. The CDR3 sequence is 14 residues long. From germline, CDR1 is SGDLS and CDR2 YYNGEE. CDR3 amino acids: CASSPGVAGVGQFF. The DNA for the CDR3 is TGTGCCAGCAGTCCCGGGGTAGCGGGGGTGGGGCAGTTCTTC.

CDR3 protein: CAIGSFGSTSTDTQYF. The DNA for the CDR3 is TGTGCCATCGGATCCTTCGGGAGCACTAGCACAGATACGCAGTATTTT. The rearrangement joins TRBV10-3 to TRBJ2-3; the D gene is possibly TRBD2 (6 bases). V lost 8 bases and J lost 0, with 18 bases in between. Germline loops: CDR1 ENHRY, CDR2 SYGVKD. This CDR3 region has 16 residues.

This clone has only one observation. CDR3: CAWRPRQGHGAFF. The CDR3 DNA follows: TGTGCCTGGAGGCCCCGACAGGGTCATGGAGCTTTCTTT. This chain uses TRBV30 with TRBJ1-1, with 7 bases matching TRBD1. Trimming removed 3 bases from V and 10 bases from J; junction bases left unmatched: 11. The CDR3 covers 13 residues. Germline V CDR1 and CDR2: GTSNPN, SVGIG (reference sequence).

V gene TRBV27 combines with J gene TRBJ1-1; D gene ambiguous. The germline V gene encodes CDR1 MNHEY and CDR2 SMNVEV (reference sequence). This CDR3 contains 13 residues. V lost 5 bases to trimming and J lost 8 bases, with 15 bases between them. CDR3 in amino acids: CASSPGLGSEAFF. The DNA for the CDR3 is TGTGCCAGCAGTCCCGGACTGGGGAGCGAAGCTTTCTTT.

V is TRBV2 and J is TRBJ1-1; 10 bases are a match to TRBD1. CDR3 length equals 16 residues. V lost 6 bases and J lost 0; bases outside the gene matches: 7. In germline, CDR1 is SNHLY, CDR2 FYNNEI. The CDR3 spells CASSFPGTGVNTEAFF. The CDR3, as DNA: TGTGCCAGCAGCTTTCCCGGGACAGGGGTGAACACTGAAGCTTTCTTT.

This chain connects TRBV7-9 to TRBJ2-1; maybe TRBD1 (7 bases). The CDR3 consists of 17 residues. Between the trimmed V and J ends, which lost 4 bases and 5 bases, there was a span of 21 bases. CDR1 SEHNR and CDR2 FQNEAQ come from the germline V gene (reference sequence). The CDR3 loop reads CASSSGGFRGPNNEQFF. The CDR3 region has the DNA TGTGCCAGCAGCTCAGGGGGGTTCCGAGGGCCCAACAATGAGCAGTTCTTC.

The table lists this clone with a count of one. The V call is TRBV18, the J call TRBJ1-1; a weak D match, TRBD1 (5 bases). V was clipped by 0 bases and J by 5 bases, with 13 bases between them. Germline CDR1 and CDR2: KGHSH and LQKENI. The CDR3 is made up of 15 amino acids. The CDR3 loop is CASSPPAGKITEAFF. The CDR3 DNA follows: TGTGCCAGCTCACCACCGGCAGGGAAGATTACTGAAGCTTTCTTT.

The rearrangement links TRBV10-3 to TRBJ1-2, with 9 bases aligning to TRBD1. The CDR3 runs 13 residues. Germline CDR1 reads ENHRY; CDR2 reads SYGVKD. CDR3 DNA sequence: TGTGCGTCCAGGGACAGGGACCGCTATGGCTACACCTTC. This sequence encodes CASRDRDRYGYTF.

This clone was recorded only once. The CDR3 bases are TGTGCCACCAGCAGAGATGTGGGGGAGGGCTACAATGAGCAGTTCTTC. Protein product: CATSRDVGEGYNEQFF. This chain joins TRBV15 and TRBJ2-1, with 7 nucleotides matching TRBD2. Trimming removed 0 bases from V and 3 bases from J; junction bases left unmatched: 5. Germline CDR1 LNHNV, CDR2 YYDKDF (reference sequence). CDR3 size: 16 residues.

This CDR3 reads CASSLGHEQFF. The CDR3 DNA follows: TGTGCCAGCAGCTTAGGGCATGAGCAGTTCTTC. This chain links TRBV7-6 with TRBJ2-1; no firm D call. CDR1 and CDR2 (germline): SGHVS, FNYEAQ. The ends were cut back, 1 base at V and 8 bases at J, with 3 bases in the middle. The CDR3 is made up of 11 amino acids.

V gene TRBV30 combines with J gene TRBJ1-4; D not resolved. With 0 bases removed from V and 8 bases from J, the gap between germline ends came to 10 bases. Germline CDR1 is GTSNPN and CDR2 is SVGIG (reference sequence). This CDR3 has 13 amino acids. The CDR3 sequence: CAWSVGLGEKLFF. CDR3 DNA: TGTGCCTGGAGTGTTGGACTAGGGGAAAAACTGTTTTTT.

The chain links TRBV29-1 to TRBJ1-1, with unresolved D. The CDR3 extends over 13 amino acids. Trimming removed 7 bases from V and 6 bases from J, with 18 bases in between. Germline CDR1 is SQVTM and CDR2 is ANQGSEA. CDR3 nucleotides: TGCAGCGGTGCGACGGCGGGTTTTTCTGAAGCTTTCTTT. This gives the protein CSGATAGFSEAFF. Based on the CDR3 plus reference TRBV29-1 and TRBJ1-1, the full variable domain is SAVISQKPSRDICQRGTSLTIQCQVDSQVTMMFWYRQQPGQSLTLIATANQGSEATYESGFVIDKFPISRPNLTFSTLTVSNMSPEDSSIYLCSGATAGFSEAFFGQGTRLTVV.

This chain links TRBV4-3 with TRBJ2-6; possible D gene TRBD2, 5 bases. The V gene lost 0 bases and the J gene lost 3 bases, with 6 bases spanning the gap. Looked up from germline, CDR1 is LGHNA and CDR2 is YSLEER. The CDR3 is 15 residues long. In nucleotides, the CDR3 is TGCGCCAGCAGCCAAGAACGGGATGGGGCCAACGTCCTGACTTTC. It is translated as CASSQERDGANVLTF.

The CDR3 DNA is TGCGCCACATCGGGACTAGGGAGCACAGATACGCAGTATTTT. Amino acids: CATSGLGSTDTQYF. The gene calls are TRBV10-2 and TRBJ2-3; TRBD2 agrees at 8 bases. Trimming took 10 bases from V and 0 from J; bases not matched to a gene: 6. This CDR3 spans 14 amino acids. Looked up from germline, CDR1 is WSHSY and CDR2 is SAAADI.

As for this clone: This CDR3 is also generated by other DNA sequences in the sample. The J gene is TRBJ1-2, the V gene TRBV7-2; D call uncertain. Trimming pared 5 bases from V and 2 bases from J, leaving 9 bases between. Per the germline V gene, CDR1 is SGHTA and CDR2 is FQGNSA. This CDR3 spans 13 amino acids. The chain's CDR3 is CASSPTGNYGYTF. In DNA form, the CDR3 reads TGTGCCAGCAGCCCAACGGGGAACTATGGCTACACCTTC.

This chain uses TRBV7-2 with TRBJ2-2, with D tentatively TRBD2 (6 bases). This CDR3 has 16 residues. V was shortened by 2 bases and J by 0 bases, with 10 bases between the two germline ends. Germline V gives CDR1 SGHTA, CDR2 FQGNSA. CDR3 region: CASSLWGGANTGELFF. CDR3 nucleotides: TGTGCCAGCAGCTTATGGGGCGGGGCGAACACCGGGGAGCTGTTTTTT.

The chain joins TRBV7-9 to TRBJ2-7; 11 bases are shared with TRBD1. Germline values: CDR1 SEHNR, CDR2 FQNEAQ (reference sequence). CDR3 length equals 15 residues. V lost 5 bases to trimming and J lost 7 bases; unmatched junction nucleotides: 10. The CDR3 protein is CASSQTGTGGREQYF. The CDR3 DNA reads TGTGCCAGCAGCCAAACCGGGACAGGGGGTAGGGAGCAGTACTTC.

V usage is TRBV6-5 and J usage is TRBJ2-5; 8 nucleotides align to TRBD1. The germline V gene has CDR1 MNHEY and CDR2 SVGAGI. V dropped 6 bases and J dropped 2; count of bases not matched to a gene: 2. The CDR3 spans 13 residues. CDR3 bases: TGTGCCAGCAGCCGGGACAGGCAAGAGACCCAGTACTTC. Its protein product is CASSRDRQETQYF.

The V gene is TRBV20-1, the J gene TRBJ1-5; D gene unclear. The CDR3 runs 15 residues. The V gene's germline CDR1 is DFQATT and CDR2 SNEGSKA (reference sequence). Trimming removed 3 bases from V and 0 bases from J, with 12 bases in between. CDR3 nucleotide sequence: TGCAGTGCTAGTATCGGGGAATATAGCAATCAGCCCCAGCATTTT. This encodes CSASIGEYSNQPQHF.

The chain is built from TRBV29-1 and TRBJ2-5, with 9 nucleotides matching TRBD2. V trimming: 4 bases; J trimming: 3 bases; junction bases outside the gene matches: 6. The CDR3 consists of 14 residues. In germline, CDR1 is SQVTM, CDR2 ANQGSEA. CDR3 amino acids: CSVASGTSKETQYF. As DNA, the CDR3 is TGCAGCGTTGCCTCCGGGACTAGCAAAGAGACCCAGTACTTC.

The chain couples TRBV19 to TRBJ1-5; 8 bases line up with TRBD1. J was trimmed by 7 bases and V by 3 bases; bases with no gene match: 8. CDR1 is LNHDA, CDR2 SQIVND, per germline (reference sequence). The CDR3 length is 15 residues. Here the CDR3 DNA reads TGTGCCAGTAGTATCGGGACAGGCACTAGGCAGCCCCAGCATTTT. Translated, it gives CASSIGTGTRQPQHF.

V and J are TRBV6-2 or TRBV6-3 and TRBJ1-2, with 11 bases lining up with TRBD1. This CDR3 spans 15 amino acids. Germline assignment: CDR1 MNHEY and CDR2 SVGEGT. The V and J ends lost 2 bases and 4 bases, in that order; junction bases with no gene match: 3. The DNA for the CDR3 is TGTGCCAGCAGTTACGATGGGACAGGGGGCTATGGCTACACCTTC. This encodes CASSYDGTGGYGYTF.

The chain recombines TRBV9 with TRBJ2-3; 10 bases match TRBD2. Per germline, CDR1 SGDLS and CDR2 YYNGEE. The CDR3 loop spans 14 amino acids. Losses at the gene ends were 9 bases for V and 2 bases for J; bases not matched to a gene: 6. This CDR3 reads CATILAGVTDTQYF. The DNA for the CDR3 is TGTGCCACTATTCTAGCGGGGGTCACAGATACGCAGTATTTT.